The 10 T cell receptor beta chains below all came from one sample that was sequenced in a study of identifying expanded T cells in peripheral blood. Repertoires were generated with immunoSEQ multiplex PCR, while TCRdb's copy carries only in-frame clones and drops some. The table shows more than 75,000 clones, with about nine tenths occurring only once. Sequencing used blood. Source of these receptors: a person aged 18 to 75 in good health.

This chain uses TRBV6-1 with TRBJ2-5; D gene unclear. V shed 8 bases and J shed 1 base, with 11 bases lying between them. This CDR3 spans 13 amino acids. CDR1 and CDR2 (germline): MNHNS, SASEGT. As DNA, the CDR3 is TGTGCCAGCTTTCCTTCTTCCCAAGAGACCCAGTACTTC. Translating it yields CASFPSSQETQYF.

The rearrangement joins TRBV5-5 to TRBJ1-2; D is undetermined. The V gene's germline CDR1 is SGHKS and CDR2 YYEKEE (reference sequence). The CDR3 is 15 amino acids. V dropped 0 bases and J dropped 4 bases, with 13 bases sitting between them. CDR3 DNA: TGTGCCAGCAGCTTGGCTGGAACCAACGCCTATGGCTACACCTTC. It encodes CASSLAGTNAYGYTF.

This clone was counted between two and nine times. The rearrangement uses TRBV7-9 and TRBJ2-2; TRBD1 agrees at 7 bases. Trimming took 6 bases from V and 5 from J; bases not matched to a gene: 3. The CDR3 totals 13 residues. The germline V gene has CDR1 SEHNR and CDR2 FQNEAQ (reference sequence). CDR3 sequence (DNA): TGTGCCAGCAGGCACAGGGGTACCGGGGAGCTGTTTTTT. It codes for CASRHRGTGELFF.

The chain couples TRBV5-5 to TRBJ2-3; tentatively, D is TRBD2 (8 bases). This CDR3 spans 18 amino acids. Germline-derived CDR1 and CDR2 are SGHKS and YYEKEE (reference sequence). Deletions cut 7 bases from V and 5 bases from J, with 29 bases between. CDR3 bases: TGTGCCAGCTCCGGGATGTTAGCGGGATTAACAGGGGAAGATACGCAGTATTTT. It yields the protein CASSGMLAGLTGEDTQYF.

CDR3 sequence reads: CASSPRTGILSYEQYF. In nucleotides, the CDR3 is TGCGCCAGCAGCCCTAGGACAGGGATTCTTTCCTACGAGCAGTACTTC. This chain joins TRBV5-1 and TRBJ2-7, with 8 bases that match TRBD1. V gave up 4 bases and J gave up 1 base; unmatched junction bases: 10. The length of the CDR3 is 16 residues. Germline lookup yields CDR1 SGHRS and CDR2 YFSETQ.

This chain joins TRBV25-1 and TRBJ2-2, with 10 nucleotides matching TRBD2. CDR1 and CDR2 from the germline V gene are MGHDK and SYGVNS. CDR3 size: 18 residues. The J segment lost 0 bases and the V segment lost 1 base, leaving 5 bases of the junction unmatched. DNA for the CDR3: TGTGCCAGCAGTGAATCCCTAGCGGGAGATACGAACACCGGGGAGCTGTTTTTT. The encoded protein is CASSESLAGDTNTGELFF.

The gene calls are TRBV11-2 and TRBJ2-1; 14 nucleotides match TRBD2. V dropped 1 base and J dropped 5; count of bases not matched to a gene: 1. This CDR3 region has 16 residues. Germline CDR1 reads SGHAT; CDR2 reads FQNNGV. DNA for the CDR3: TGTGCCAGCAGCTTAGGACTAGCGGGAGGGAACAATGAGCAGTTCTTC. This encodes CASSLGLAGGNNEQFF.

The chain couples TRBV20-1 to TRBJ1-1; possibly TRBD1 for D (5 bases). V was shortened by 7 bases and J by 5 bases, with 8 bases between the two germline ends. This CDR3 is built from 10 residues. The germline gives CDR1 DFQATT, CDR2 SNEGSKA (reference sequence). In nucleotides, the CDR3 is TGCAGTGTCTGGGGGACTGAAGCTTTCTTT. Its protein product is CSVWGTEAFF.

The rearrangement links TRBV18 to TRBJ2-3; D remains ambiguous. The CDR3 runs to 13 residues. V was trimmed by 6 bases and J by 6 bases, leaving 13 bases between them. Per the germline V gene, CDR1 is KGHSH and CDR2 is LQKENI. This CDR3 is CASSPDSADTQYF. In nucleotides, the CDR3 is TGTGCCAGCTCCCCCGACTCGGCCGATACGCAGTATTTT.

This clone occurred a few times. The chain recombines TRBV9 with TRBJ1-4; a weak D match, TRBD1 (5 bases). The germline CDR1 and CDR2 sequences are SGDLS and YYNGEE. CDR3 length: 12 residues. Trimming removed 10 bases from V and 7 bases from J, with 14 bases in between. The CDR3 DNA reads TGTGCCGACGCAGGGTTTTGTGAAAAACTGTTTTTT. Protein sequence: CADAGFCEKLFF.